Listed below are T cell receptor beta chains from one sample, sequenced in a study of response to subunit inactivated influenza vaccine. TCRdb passed the RT-PCR reads through MiXCR, listing each CDR3 protein once. The sample holds about 180,000 distinct CDR3 sequences, around 8.8% seen once. This specimen was non-naive T cells sorted from PBMCs, taken on the day of vaccination. All receptors come from a man aged 50 or older who received an inactivated influenza vaccine. CDR3s include the opening cysteine and the closing phenylalanine or tryptophan. Each record gives: clone size, J gene, D gene, V gene, CDR3 protein, CDR3 DNA. The D gene is left open where the match is weak. Only some rows state a clone size, as once, few, many or a class for expanded clones.

size: -; J: TRBJ1-4; D: -; V: TRBV6-1; CDR3: CASSRGWTNEKLFF; DNA: TGTGCCAGCAGTAGGGGTTGGACTAATGAAAAACTGTTTTTT
size: many; J: TRBJ2-5; D: -; V: TRBV12-3/TRBV12-4; CDR3: CASSLPLRGAAQETQYF; DNA: TGTGCCAGCAGTTTACCCCTCCGGGGGGCAGCACAAGAGACCCAGTACTTC
size: few; J: TRBJ2-2; D: -; V: TRBV20-1; CDR3: CSARVGALATGELFF; DNA: TGCAGTGCTAGAGTTGGGGCGTTGGCTACCGGGGAGCTGTTTTTT
size: -; J: TRBJ2-6; D: -; V: TRBV19; CDR3: CASSIEASGANVLTF; DNA: TGTGCCAGTAGTATAGAGGCCTCTGGGGCCAACGTCCTGACTTTC
size: few; J: TRBJ2-1; D: TRBD2; V: TRBV12-3/TRBV12-4; CDR3: CASSQPSGGAGNEQFF; DNA: TGTGCCAGCAGTCAGCCTAGCGGGGGGGCGGGTAATGAGCAGTTCTTC
size: few; J: TRBJ2-1; D: TRBD2; V: TRBV2; CDR3: CACSSGTSGRARSYNEQFF; DNA: TGTGCCTGCAGTTCAGGGACTAGCGGGAGGGCCAGGTCCTACAATGAGCAGTTCTTC
size: many; J: TRBJ1-1; D: -; V: TRBV5-5; CDR3: CASSLARVGTEAFF; DNA: TGTGCCAGCAGCTTGGCAAGGGTTGGGACTGAAGCTTTCTTT
size: few; J: TRBJ2-5; D: -; V: TRBV20-1; CDR3: CSASDGGTQYF; DNA: TGCAGTGCTAGTGATGGAGGGACCCAGTACTTC
size: -; J: TRBJ2-5; D: TRBD2; V: TRBV20-1; CDR3: CSAKRLAEETQYF; DNA: TGCAGTGCTAAAAGACTAGCGGAAGAGACCCAGTACTTC
size: -; J: TRBJ2-2; D: TRBD2; V: TRBV3-1; CDR3: CASRLARGGELFF; DNA: TGTGCCAGTAGACTAGCTAGGGGCGGGGAGCTGTTTTTT
size: few; J: TRBJ1-6; D: -; V: TRBV7-8; CDR3: CASSFSRDPFASPLHF; DNA: TGTGCCAGCAGCTTTTCTCGGGACCCCTTCGCTTCACCCCTCCACTTT
size: many; J: TRBJ2-2; D: TRBD2; V: TRBV5-6; CDR3: CASSSTSGRATNTGELFF; DNA: TGTGCCAGCAGCTCTACTAGCGGGAGGGCCACGAACACCGGGGAGCTGTTTTTT
size: -; J: TRBJ2-5; D: -; V: TRBV6-1; CDR3: CASSSGPSDLQETQYF; DNA: TGTGCCAGCAGTAGCGGTCCTTCAGACCTCCAAGAGACCCAGTACTTC
size: -; J: TRBJ2-3; D: TRBD2; V: TRBV30; CDR3: CACIAGGNTDTQYF; DNA: TGTGCCTGTATAGCGGGAGGGAACACAGATACGCAGTATTTT
size: -; J: TRBJ1-6; D: TRBD1; V: TRBV7-9; CDR3: CASSQGQSNSPLHF; DNA: TGTGCCAGCAGCCAGGGACAGAGCAATTCACCCCTCCACTTT
size: many; J: TRBJ1-2; D: -; V: TRBV4-3; CDR3: CASSQGRINYGYTF; DNA: TGCGCCAGCAGCCAAGGACGAATTAACTATGGCTACACCTTC
size: many; J: TRBJ2-1; D: -; V: TRBV6-2/TRBV6-3; CDR3: CASSTTQWGGYNEQFF; DNA: TGTGCCAGCAGTACTACACAGTGGGGTGGCTACAATGAGCAGTTCTTC
size: few; J: TRBJ2-1; D: -; V: TRBV15; CDR3: CATSRVKRNEQFF; DNA: TGTGCCACCAGCAGAGTCAAGCGGAATGAGCAGTTCTTC
size: few; J: TRBJ2-2; D: TRBD2; V: TRBV24-1; CDR3: CATSDSTSGRGLGALFF; DNA: TGTGCCACCAGTGATTCAACTAGCGGGAGGGGTCTCGGTGCTCTGTTTTTT
size: many; J: TRBJ2-5; D: -; V: TRBV18; CDR3: CASSPIQETQYF; DNA: TGTGCCAGCTCACCGATCCAAGAGACCCAGTACTTC
size: few; J: TRBJ2-5; D: -; V: TRBV7-9; CDR3: CASSLDNGSETQYF; DNA: TGTGCCAGCAGCTTAGACAACGGCTCGGAGACCCAGTACTTC
size: few; J: TRBJ2-1; D: TRBD1; V: TRBV11-2; CDR3: CASSPLGQGAGARNEQFF; DNA: TGTGCCAGCAGCCCGCTGGGACAGGGGGCTGGGGCGAGGAATGAGCAGTTCTTC
size: -; J: TRBJ2-2; D: -; V: TRBV10-3; CDR3: CAMSYAGTGELFF; DNA: TGTGCCATGAGCTATGCGGGCACCGGGGAGCTGTTTTTT
size: many; J: TRBJ2-7; D: TRBD1; V: TRBV5-1; CDR3: CASSSGTGFTEQYF; DNA: TGCGCCAGCAGTTCCGGGACAGGGTTCACCGAGCAGTACTTC
size: many; J: TRBJ1-1; D: -; V: TRBV5-1; CDR3: CASSLGYGTQTEAFF; DNA: TGCGCCAGCAGCTTGGGGTATGGAACCCAGACTGAAGCTTTCTTT
size: -; J: TRBJ1-2; D: -; V: TRBV28; CDR3: CAAEAQGLYGYTF; DNA: TGTGCGGCTGAGGCCCAGGGACTATATGGCTACACCTTC
size: many; J: TRBJ1-5; D: -; V: TRBV7-9; CDR3: CASASDRSNQPQHF; DNA: TGTGCCAGCGCCTCAGACCGTAGCAATCAGCCCCAGCATTTT
size: few; J: TRBJ2-7; D: TRBD1; V: TRBV3-1; CDR3: CASSPRDRTNEQYF; DNA: TGTGCCAGCAGCCCACGGGACAGAACTAACGAGCAGTACTTC
size: few; J: TRBJ2-5; D: -; V: TRBV7-6; CDR3: CASSLGTRGFQETQYF; DNA: TGTGCCAGCAGCTTAGGGACGAGGGGGTTCCAAGAGACCCAGTACTTC
size: few; J: TRBJ2-7; D: -; V: TRBV20-1; CDR3: CSNTPRGHEQYF; DNA: TGCAGTAACACCCCGAGGGGTCACGAGCAGTACTTC
size: -; J: TRBJ2-4; D: TRBD1; V: TRBV14; CDR3: CASSQAGTVFQYF; DNA: TGTGCCAGCAGCCAGGCCGGGACAGTATTTCAGTACTTC
size: many; J: TRBJ2-2; D: TRBD1; V: TRBV10-3; CDR3: CAIRDTGGDTGELFF; DNA: TGTGCCATCAGAGATACAGGGGGCGACACCGGGGAGCTGTTTTTT
size: many; J: TRBJ2-1; D: -; V: TRBV14; CDR3: CASSQDSYRQFF; DNA: TGTGCCAGCAGCCAAGATTCCTATCGGCAGTTCTTC
size: few; J: TRBJ2-2; D: -; V: TRBV20-1; CDR3: CSAQGGDSPNTGELFF; DNA: TGCAGTGCTCAGGGAGGGGACAGCCCGAACACCGGGGAGCTGTTTTTT
size: few; J: TRBJ1-1; D: -; V: TRBV12-3/TRBV12-4; CDR3: CASRAGVTEAFF; DNA: TGTGCCAGCAGGGCAGGGGTCACTGAAGCTTTCTTT
size: few; J: TRBJ1-2; D: -; V: TRBV5-5; CDR3: CASSLIGTMGGYTF; DNA: TGTGCCAGCAGCTTGATAGGGACGATGGGTGGCTACACCTTC
size: many; J: TRBJ1-1; D: TRBD1; V: TRBV3-1; CDR3: CASSFGQGSTEAFF; DNA: TGTGCCAGCAGCTTCGGACAGGGGAGCACTGAAGCTTTCTTT
size: many; J: TRBJ2-1; D: TRBD2; V: TRBV20-1; CDR3: CSARSRDYVNEQFF; DNA: TGCAGTGCTAGAAGCCGGGACTACGTAAATGAGCAGTTCTTC
size: -; J: TRBJ2-6; D: -; V: TRBV12-3/TRBV12-4; CDR3: CASSRRTAGANVLTF; DNA: TGTGCCAGCAGTCGCCGGACTGCTGGGGCCAACGTCCTGACTTTC
size: -; J: TRBJ1-2; D: -; V: TRBV5-5; CDR3: CASSLLGDYGYTF; DNA: TGTGCCAGCAGCTTGTTGGGGGACTATGGCTACACCTTC